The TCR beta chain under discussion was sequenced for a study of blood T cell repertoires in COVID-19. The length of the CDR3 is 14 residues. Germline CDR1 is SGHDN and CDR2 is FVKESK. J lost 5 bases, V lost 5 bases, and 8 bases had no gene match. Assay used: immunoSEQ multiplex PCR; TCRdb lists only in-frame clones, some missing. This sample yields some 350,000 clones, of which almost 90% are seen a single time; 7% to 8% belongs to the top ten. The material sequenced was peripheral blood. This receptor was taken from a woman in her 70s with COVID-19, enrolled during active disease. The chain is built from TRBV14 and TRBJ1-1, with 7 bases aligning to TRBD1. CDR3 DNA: TGTGCCAGCAGCTACCGACAGGGAAGAACTGAAGCTTTCTTT. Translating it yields CASSYRQGRTEAFF.